The source of this TCR beta chain is a study of T-cell memory formation after mild COVID-19. Across the study: For the most part, TCR clusters were specific to one donor. Whole-study findings and limits: Day 37-peaking second-wave clones had unconfirmed SARS-CoV-2 specificity.

This clonotype came up a few times. The antigen is undetermined. Constant-segment-primed 5'RACE gave TCR alpha and TCR beta cDNA libraries with sample barcodes and UMIs. TCRdb reprocessed the 5' RACE reads via MiXCR and lists one record per CDR3 protein. The data show around 200,000 distinct CDR3 sequences, around a sixth seen once. The CDR3 is 17 residues long. Germline CDR1 is LGHNA and CDR2 is YSLEER. V lost 0 bases to trimming and J lost 7 bases, with 19 bases between them. This sequence joins TRBV4-3 and TRBJ1-5, with D hard to call. This clonotype was obtained from a man aged 18 to 29 who had mild COVID-19 (a few samples of this study predate the infection). Cell type and time point are not known. The sequencing sample was made of PBMCs or a T cell subset sorted from them (not recorded which). CDR3: CASSQESIGRSQQPQHF. The CDR3 coding sequence is TGCGCCAGCAGCCAAGAGTCGATTGGGAGGTCACAGCAGCCCCAGCATTTT.